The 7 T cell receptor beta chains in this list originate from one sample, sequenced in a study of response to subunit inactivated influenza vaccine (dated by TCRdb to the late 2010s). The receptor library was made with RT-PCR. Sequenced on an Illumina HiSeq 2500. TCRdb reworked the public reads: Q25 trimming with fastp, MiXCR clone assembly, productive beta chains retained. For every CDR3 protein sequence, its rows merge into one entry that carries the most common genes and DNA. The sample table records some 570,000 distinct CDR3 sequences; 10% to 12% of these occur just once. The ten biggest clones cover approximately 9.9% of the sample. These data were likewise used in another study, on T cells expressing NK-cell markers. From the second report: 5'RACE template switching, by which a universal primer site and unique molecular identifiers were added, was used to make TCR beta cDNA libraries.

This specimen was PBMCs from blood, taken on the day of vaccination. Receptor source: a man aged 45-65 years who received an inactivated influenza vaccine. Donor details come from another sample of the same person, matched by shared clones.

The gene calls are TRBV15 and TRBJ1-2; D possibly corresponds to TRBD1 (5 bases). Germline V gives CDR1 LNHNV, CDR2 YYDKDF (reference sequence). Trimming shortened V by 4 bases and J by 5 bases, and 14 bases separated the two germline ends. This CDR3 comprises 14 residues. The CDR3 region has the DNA TGTGCCACCAGCAATGCAGGGACGGGGTATGGCTACACCTTC. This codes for CATSNAGTGYGYTF.

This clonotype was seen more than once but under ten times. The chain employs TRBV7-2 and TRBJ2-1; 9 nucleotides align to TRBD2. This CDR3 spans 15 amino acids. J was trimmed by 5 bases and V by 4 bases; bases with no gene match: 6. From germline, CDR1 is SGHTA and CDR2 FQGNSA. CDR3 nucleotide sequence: TGTGCCAGCAGCTCCGGACTAGCGCCGAACAATGAGCAGTTCTTC. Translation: CASSSGLAPNNEQFF. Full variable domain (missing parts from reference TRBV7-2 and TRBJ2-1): GAGVSQSPSNKVTEKGKDVELRCDPISGHTALYWYRQSLGQGLEFLIYFQGNSAPDKSGLPSDRFSAERTGGSVSTLTIQRTQQEDSAVYLCASSSGLAPNNEQFFGPGTRLTVL.

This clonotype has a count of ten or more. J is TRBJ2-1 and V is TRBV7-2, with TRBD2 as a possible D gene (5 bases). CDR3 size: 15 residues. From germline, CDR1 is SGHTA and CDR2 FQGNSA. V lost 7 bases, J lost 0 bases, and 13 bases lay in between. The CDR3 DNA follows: TGTGCCAGCACCCTGCGGGCTAGCTCCTACAATGAGCAGTTCTTC. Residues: CASTLRASSYNEQFF.

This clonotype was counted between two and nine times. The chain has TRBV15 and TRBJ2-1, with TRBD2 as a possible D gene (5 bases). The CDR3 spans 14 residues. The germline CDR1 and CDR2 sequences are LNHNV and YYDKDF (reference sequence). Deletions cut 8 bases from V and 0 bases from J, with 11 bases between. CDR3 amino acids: CATLAGRSYNEQFF. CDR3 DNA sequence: TGTGCCACCCTCGCGGGTCGCTCCTACAATGAGCAGTTCTTC.

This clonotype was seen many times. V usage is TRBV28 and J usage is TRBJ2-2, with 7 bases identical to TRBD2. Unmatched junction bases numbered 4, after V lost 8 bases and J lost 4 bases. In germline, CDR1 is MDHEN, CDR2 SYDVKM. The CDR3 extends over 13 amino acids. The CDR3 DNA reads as TGTGCCAGCTCTAGCGGTGGCACCGGGGAGCTGTTTTTT. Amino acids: CASSSGGTGELFF.

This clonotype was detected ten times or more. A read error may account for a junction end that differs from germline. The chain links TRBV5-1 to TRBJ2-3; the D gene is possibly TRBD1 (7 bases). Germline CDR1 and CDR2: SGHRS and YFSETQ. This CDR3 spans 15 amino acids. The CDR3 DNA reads TGTGCCAGCAGTCGGGGGCAGGGGGGCACAGATACGCAGTATTTT. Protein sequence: CASSRGQGGTDTQYF.

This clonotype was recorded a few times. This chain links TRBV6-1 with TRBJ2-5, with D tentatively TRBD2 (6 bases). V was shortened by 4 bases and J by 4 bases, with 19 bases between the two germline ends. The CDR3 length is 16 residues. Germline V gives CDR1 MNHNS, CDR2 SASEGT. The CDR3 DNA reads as TGTGCCAGCAGTGGAACTAGCTTAGGCGATTCAGAGACCCAGTACTTC. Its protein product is CASSGTSLGDSETQYF.